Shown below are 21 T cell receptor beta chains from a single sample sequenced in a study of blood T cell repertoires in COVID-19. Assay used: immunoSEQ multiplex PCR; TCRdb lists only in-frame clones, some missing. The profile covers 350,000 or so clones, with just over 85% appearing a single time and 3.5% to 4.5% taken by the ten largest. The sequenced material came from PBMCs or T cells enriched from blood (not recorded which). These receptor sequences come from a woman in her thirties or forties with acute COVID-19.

The CDR3 loop reads CASSLTGGGYGYTF. The CDR3 nucleotides read TGTGCCAGCAGCCTCACAGGGGGAGGCTATGGCTACACCTTC. The chain joins TRBV3-1 (or the pseudogene TRBV3-2) to TRBJ1-2; 8 nucleotides line up with TRBD1. The ends lost 4 bases at V and 4 bases at J; junction bases unmatched: 5. This CDR3 is built from 14 residues. Per germline, CDR1 LGHDT and CDR2 YNNKEL (reference sequence).

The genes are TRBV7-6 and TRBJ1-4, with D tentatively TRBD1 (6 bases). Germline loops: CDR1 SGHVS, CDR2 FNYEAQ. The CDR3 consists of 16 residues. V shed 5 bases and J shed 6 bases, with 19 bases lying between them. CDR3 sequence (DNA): TGTGCCAGCAGCCCCCCCCCAGGGGAGGGTGATGAAAAACTGTTTTTT. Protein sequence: CASSPPPGEGDEKLFF.

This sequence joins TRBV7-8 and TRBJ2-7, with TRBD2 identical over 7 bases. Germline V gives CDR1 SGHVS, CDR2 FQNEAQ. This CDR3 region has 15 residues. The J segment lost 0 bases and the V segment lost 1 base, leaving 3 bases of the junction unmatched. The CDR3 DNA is TGTGCCAGCAGCTTAGAGGGGAGGGCCTCCTACGAGCAGTACTTC. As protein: CASSLEGRASYEQYF.

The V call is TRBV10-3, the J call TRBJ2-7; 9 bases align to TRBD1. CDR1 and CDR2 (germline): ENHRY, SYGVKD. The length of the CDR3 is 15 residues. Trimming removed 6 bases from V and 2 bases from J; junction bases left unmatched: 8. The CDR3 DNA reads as TGTGCCATCAGCGAAAGGGACAGGGTCGCCTACGAGCAGTACTTC. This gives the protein CAISERDRVAYEQYF.

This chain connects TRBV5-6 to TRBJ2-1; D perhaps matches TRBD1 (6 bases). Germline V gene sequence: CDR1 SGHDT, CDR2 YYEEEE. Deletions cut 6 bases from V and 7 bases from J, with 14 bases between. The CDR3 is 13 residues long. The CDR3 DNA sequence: TGTGCCAGCAACCCGAGGGGGTGGAATGAGCAGTTCTTC. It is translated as CASNPRGWNEQFF.

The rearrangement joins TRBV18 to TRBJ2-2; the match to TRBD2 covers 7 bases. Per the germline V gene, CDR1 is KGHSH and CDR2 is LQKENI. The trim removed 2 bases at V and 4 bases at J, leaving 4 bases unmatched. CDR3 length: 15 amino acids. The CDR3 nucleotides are TGTGCCAGCTCACCAACGGTAGCGGGCACCGGGGAGCTGTTTTTT. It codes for CASSPTVAGTGELFF.

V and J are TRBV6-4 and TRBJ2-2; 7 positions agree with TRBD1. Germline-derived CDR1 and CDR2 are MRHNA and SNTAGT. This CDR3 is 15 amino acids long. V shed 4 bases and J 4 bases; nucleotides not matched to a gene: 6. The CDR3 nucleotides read TGTGCCAGCAGTGGAGGGGGCGTCGGCACCGGGGAGCTGTTTTTT. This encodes CASSGGGVGTGELFF.

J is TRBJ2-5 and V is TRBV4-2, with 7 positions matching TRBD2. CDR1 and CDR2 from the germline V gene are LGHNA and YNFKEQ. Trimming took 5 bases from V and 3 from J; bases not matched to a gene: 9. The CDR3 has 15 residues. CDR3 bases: TGTGCCAGCAGCGCCCGCGCGGCGGGGGAAGAGACCCAGTACTTC. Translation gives CASSARAAGEETQYF.

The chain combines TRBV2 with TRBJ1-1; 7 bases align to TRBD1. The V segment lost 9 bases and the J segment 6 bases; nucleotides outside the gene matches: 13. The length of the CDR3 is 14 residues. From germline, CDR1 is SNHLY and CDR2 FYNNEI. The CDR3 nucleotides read TGTGCCAGTTCCAAGGACAGGTTGGTGCCTGAAGCTTTCTTT. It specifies CASSKDRLVPEAFF.

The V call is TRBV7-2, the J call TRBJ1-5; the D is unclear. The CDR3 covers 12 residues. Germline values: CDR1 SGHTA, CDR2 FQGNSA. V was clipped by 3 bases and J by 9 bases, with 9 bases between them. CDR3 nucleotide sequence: TGTGCCAGCAGCTTTCCGATCGGGCCCCAGCATTTT. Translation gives CASSFPIGPQHF.

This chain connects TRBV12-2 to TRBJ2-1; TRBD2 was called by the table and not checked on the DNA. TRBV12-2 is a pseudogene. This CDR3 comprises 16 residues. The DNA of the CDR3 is TGTGCAAGTCGTCGCCGGTGCGGGGAGCCGCGAAATGAGCAGTTCTTC. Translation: CASRRRCGEPRNEQFF.

The CDR3 protein is CASSEWGGGRFEKLFF. CDR3 coding DNA: TGTGCCAGCAGTGAATGGGGCGGGGGCCGGTTCGAAAAACTGTTTTTT. The V call is TRBV25-1, the J call TRBJ1-4; tentatively, D is TRBD1 (6 bases). Per germline, CDR1 MGHDK and CDR2 SYGVNS. The V gene lost 1 base and the J gene lost 8 bases, with 17 bases spanning the gap. CDR3 size: 16 residues.

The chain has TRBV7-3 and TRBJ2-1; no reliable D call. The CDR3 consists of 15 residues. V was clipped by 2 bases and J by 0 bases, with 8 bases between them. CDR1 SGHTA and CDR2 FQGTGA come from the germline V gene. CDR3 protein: CASSLVTSSYNEQFF. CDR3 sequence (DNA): TGTGCCAGCAGCTTAGTCACGAGCTCCTACAATGAGCAGTTCTTC.

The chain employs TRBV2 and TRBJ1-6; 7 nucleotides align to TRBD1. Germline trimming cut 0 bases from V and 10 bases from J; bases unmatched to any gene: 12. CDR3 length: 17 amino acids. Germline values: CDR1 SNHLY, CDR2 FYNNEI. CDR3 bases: TGTGCCAGCAGTGAAGCGCTTCGGGGCAGGGGGAACTCACCCCTCCACTTT. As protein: CASSEALRGRGNSPLHF.

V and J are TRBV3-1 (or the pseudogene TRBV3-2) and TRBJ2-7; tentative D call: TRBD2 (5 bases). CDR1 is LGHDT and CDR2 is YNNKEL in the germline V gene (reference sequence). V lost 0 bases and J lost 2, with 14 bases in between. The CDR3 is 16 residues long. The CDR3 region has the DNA TGTGCCAGCAGCCAAGAGTGGCGGGCCGAGACCTACGAGCAGTACTTC. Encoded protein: CASSQEWRAETYEQYF.

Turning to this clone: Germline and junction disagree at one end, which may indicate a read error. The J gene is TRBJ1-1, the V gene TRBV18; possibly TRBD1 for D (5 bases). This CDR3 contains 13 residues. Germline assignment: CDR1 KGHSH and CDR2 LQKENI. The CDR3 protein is CASSRQPDTEAFF. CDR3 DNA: TGTGCCAGCTCACGACAGCCTGACACGGAAGCTTTCTTT.

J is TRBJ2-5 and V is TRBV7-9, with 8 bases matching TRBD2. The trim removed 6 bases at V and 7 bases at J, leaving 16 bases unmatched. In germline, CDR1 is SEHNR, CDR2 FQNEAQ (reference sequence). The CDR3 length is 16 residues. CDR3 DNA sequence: TGTGCCAGCAGTTCGAGACTAGCGCGAGACCCAGGGACCCAGTACTTC. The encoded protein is CASSSRLARDPGTQYF.

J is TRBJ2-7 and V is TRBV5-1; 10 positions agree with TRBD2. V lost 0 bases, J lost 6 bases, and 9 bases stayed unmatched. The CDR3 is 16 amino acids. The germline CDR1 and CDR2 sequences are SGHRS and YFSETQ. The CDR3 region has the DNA TGCGCCAGCAGCTTGGAGGCTAGCGGGAGTCCGGGCGAGCAGTACTTC. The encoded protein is CASSLEASGSPGEQYF.

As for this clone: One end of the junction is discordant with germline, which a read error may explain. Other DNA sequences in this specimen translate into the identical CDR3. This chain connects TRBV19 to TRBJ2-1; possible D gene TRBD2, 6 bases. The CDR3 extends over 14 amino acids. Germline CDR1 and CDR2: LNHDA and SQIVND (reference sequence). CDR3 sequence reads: CASSIPGLFNEQFF. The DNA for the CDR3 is TGTGCCAGCAGTATTCCGGGACTCTTCAATGAGCAGTTCTTC.

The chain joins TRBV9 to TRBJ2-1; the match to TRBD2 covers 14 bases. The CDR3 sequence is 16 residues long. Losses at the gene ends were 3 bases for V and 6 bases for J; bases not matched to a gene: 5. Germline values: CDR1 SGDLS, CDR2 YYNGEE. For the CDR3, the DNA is TGTGCCAGCAGCGGGGGACTAGCGGGGGCCTCCAATGAGCAGTTCTTC. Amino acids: CASSGGLAGASNEQFF.

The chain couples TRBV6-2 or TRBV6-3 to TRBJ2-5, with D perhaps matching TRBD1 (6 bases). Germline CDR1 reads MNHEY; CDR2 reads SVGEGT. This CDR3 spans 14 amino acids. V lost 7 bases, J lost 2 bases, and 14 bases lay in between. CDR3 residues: CASTPGGQQETQYF. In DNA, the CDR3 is TGTGCCAGCACCCCCGGCGGACAGCAAGAGACCCAGTACTTC.